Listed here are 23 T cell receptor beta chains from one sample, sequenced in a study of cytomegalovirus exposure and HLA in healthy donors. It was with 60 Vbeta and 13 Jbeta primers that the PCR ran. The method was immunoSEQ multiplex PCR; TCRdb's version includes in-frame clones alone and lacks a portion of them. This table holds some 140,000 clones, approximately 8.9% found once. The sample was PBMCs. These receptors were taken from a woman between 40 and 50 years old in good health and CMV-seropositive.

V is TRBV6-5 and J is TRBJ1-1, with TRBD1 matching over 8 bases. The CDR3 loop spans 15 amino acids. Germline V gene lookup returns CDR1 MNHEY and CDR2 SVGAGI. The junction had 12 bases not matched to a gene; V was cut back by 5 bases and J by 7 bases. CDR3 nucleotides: TGTGCCAGCAGTCCCCGGACAGGGCTCATTTATGAAGCTTTCTTT. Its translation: CASSPRTGLIYEAFF.

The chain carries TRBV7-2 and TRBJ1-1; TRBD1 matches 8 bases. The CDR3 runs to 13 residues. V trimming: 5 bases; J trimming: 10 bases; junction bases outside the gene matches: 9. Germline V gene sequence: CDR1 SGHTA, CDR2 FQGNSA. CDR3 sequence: CASSVGQGSTAFF. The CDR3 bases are TGTGCCAGCAGCGTCGGACAGGGTAGTACAGCTTTCTTT.

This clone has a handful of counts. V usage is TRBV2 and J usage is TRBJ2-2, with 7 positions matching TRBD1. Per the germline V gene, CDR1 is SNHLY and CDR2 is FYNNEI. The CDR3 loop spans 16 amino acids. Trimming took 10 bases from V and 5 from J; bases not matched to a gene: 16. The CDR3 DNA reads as TGTGCCATTCTATCCCCTAAGGGGGCGCCGACCGGGGAGCTGTTTTTT. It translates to CAILSPKGAPTGELFF.

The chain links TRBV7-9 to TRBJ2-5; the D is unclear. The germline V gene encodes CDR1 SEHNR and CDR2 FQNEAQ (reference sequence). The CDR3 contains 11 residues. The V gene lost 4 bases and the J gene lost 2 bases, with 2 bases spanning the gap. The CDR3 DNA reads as TGTGCCAGCAGCTCTCAAGAGACCCAGTACTTC. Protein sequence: CASSSQETQYF.

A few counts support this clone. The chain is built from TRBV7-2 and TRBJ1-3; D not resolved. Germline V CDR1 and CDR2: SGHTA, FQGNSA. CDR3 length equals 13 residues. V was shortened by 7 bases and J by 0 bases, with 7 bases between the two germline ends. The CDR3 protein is CASTGVSGNTIYF. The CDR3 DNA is TGTGCCAGCACCGGAGTCTCTGGAAACACCATATATTTT. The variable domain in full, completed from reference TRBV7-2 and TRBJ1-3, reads GAGVSQSPSNKVTEKGKDVELRCDPISGHTALYWYRQSLGQGLEFLIYFQGNSAPDKSGLPSDRFSAERTGGSVSTLTIQRTQQEDSAVYLCASTGVSGNTIYFGEGSWLTVV.

The CDR3, as DNA: TGTGCCAGCAGCCCAATCAGCGGGGGGGCGGGTGAGCAGTTCTTC. Residues: CASSPISGGAGEQFF. The rearrangement links TRBV6-4 to TRBJ2-1; 10 bases are a match to TRBD2. V gave up 6 bases and J gave up 9 bases; unmatched junction bases: 11. The germline V gene has CDR1 MRHNA and CDR2 SNTAGT. The CDR3 contains 15 residues.

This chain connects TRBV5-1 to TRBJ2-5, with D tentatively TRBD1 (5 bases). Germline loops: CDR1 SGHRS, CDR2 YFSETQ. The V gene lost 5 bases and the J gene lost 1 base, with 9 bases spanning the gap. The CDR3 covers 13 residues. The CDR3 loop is CASSRGGQETQYF. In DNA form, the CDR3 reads TGCGCCAGCAGTAGGGGCGGCCAAGAGACCCAGTACTTC.

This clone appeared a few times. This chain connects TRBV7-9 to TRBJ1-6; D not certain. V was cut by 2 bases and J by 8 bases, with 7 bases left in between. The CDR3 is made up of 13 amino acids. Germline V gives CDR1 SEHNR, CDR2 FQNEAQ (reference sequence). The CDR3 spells CASSLIGDSPLHF. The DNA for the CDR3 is TGTGCCAGCAGCTTAATCGGGGATTCACCCCTCCACTTT. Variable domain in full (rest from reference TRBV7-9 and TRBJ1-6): DTGVSQNPRHKITKRGQNVTFRCDPISEHNRLYWYRQTLGQGPEFLTYFQNEAQLEKSRLLSDRFSAERPKGSFSTLEIQRTEQGDSAMYLCASSLIGDSPLHFGNGTRLTVT.

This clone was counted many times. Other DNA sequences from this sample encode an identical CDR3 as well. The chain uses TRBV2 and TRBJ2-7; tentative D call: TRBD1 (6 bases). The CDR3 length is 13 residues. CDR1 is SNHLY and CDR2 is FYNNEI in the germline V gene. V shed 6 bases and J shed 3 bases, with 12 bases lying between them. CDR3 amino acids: CASSGDNVYEQYF. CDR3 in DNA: TGTGCCAGCAGCGGGGACAACGTCTACGAGCAGTACTTC.

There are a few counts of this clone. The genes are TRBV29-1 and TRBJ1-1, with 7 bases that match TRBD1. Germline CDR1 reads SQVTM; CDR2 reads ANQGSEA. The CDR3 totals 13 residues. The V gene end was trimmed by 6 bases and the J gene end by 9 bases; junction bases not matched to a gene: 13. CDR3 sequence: CSVLGTDIIKAFF. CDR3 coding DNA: TGCAGCGTGTTAGGGACAGATATTATTAAAGCTTTCTTT.

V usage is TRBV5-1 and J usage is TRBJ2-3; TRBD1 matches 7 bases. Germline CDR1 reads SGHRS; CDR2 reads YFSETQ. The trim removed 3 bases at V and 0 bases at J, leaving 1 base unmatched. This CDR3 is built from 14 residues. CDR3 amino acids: CASSWGQSTDTQYF. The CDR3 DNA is TGCGCCAGCAGCTGGGGACAGAGCACAGATACGCAGTATTTT.

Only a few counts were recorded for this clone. The CDR3 DNA reads TGTGCCATCAGTGACATCACGGCTAGCGGGGAGGCAGATACGCAGTATTTT. Protein product: CAISDITASGEADTQYF. The rearrangement links TRBV10-3 to TRBJ2-3, with 9 bases aligning to TRBD2. J was trimmed by 4 bases and V by 3 bases; bases with no gene match: 11. CDR1 ENHRY and CDR2 SYGVKD come from the germline V gene. CDR3 length equals 17 residues.

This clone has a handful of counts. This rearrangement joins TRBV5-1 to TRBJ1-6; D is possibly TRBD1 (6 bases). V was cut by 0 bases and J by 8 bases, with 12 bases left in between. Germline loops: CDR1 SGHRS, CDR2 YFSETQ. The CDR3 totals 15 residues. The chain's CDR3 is CASSLAGGQYSPLHF. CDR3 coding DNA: TGCGCCAGCAGCTTGGCCGGAGGACAGTATTCACCCCTCCACTTT.

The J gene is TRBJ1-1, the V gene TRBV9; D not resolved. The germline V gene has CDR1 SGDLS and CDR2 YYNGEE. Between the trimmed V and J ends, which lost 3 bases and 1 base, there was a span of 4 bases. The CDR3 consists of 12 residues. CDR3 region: CASSARNTEAFF. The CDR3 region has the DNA TGTGCCAGCAGCGCCAGGAACACTGAAGCTTTCTTT.

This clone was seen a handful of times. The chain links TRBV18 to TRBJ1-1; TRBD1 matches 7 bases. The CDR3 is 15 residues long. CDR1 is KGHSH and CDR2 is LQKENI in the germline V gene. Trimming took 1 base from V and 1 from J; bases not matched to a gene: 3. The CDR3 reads CASSPRQGGNTEAFF. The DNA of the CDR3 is TGTGCCAGCTCACCACGGCAGGGGGGGAACACTGAAGCTTTCTTT.

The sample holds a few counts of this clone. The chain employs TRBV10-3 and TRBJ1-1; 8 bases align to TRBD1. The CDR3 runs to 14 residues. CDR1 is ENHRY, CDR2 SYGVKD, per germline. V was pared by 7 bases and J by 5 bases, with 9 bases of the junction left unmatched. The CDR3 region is CAITMTGEDTEAFF. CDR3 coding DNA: TGTGCCATCACCATGACAGGGGAGGATACTGAAGCTTTCTTT.

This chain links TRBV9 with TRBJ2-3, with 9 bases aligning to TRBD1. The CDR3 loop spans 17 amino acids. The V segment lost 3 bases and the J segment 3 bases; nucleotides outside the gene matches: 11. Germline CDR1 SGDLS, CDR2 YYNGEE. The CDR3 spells CASSATRTGEFTDTQYF. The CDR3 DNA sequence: TGTGCCAGCAGCGCCACTCGGACAGGGGAATTTACAGATACGCAGTATTTT.

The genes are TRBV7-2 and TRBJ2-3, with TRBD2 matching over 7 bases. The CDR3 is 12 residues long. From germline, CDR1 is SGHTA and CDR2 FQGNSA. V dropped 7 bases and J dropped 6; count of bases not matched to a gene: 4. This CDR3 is CASTLGGDTQYF. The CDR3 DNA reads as TGTGCCAGCACCCTCGGGGGGGATACGCAGTATTTT.

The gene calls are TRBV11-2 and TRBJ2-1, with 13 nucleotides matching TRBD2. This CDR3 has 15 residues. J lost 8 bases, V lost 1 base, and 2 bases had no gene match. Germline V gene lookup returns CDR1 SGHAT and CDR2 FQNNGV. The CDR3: CASSLGGLAGDEQFF. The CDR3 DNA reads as TGTGCCAGCAGCTTAGGTGGACTAGCGGGGGATGAGCAGTTCTTC.

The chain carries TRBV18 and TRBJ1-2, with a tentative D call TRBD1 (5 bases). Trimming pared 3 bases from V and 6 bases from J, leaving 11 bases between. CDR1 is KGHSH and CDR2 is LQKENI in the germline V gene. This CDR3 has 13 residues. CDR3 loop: CASSPAREDGYTF. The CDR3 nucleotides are TGTGCCAGCTCACCTGCCAGGGAGGATGGCTACACCTTC.

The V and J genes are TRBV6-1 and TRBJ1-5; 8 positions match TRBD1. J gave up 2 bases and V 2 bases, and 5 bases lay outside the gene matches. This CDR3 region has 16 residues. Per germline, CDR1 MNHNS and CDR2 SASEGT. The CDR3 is CASSEWMGQGNQPQHF. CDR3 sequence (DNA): TGTGCCAGCAGTGAATGGATGGGACAGGGCAATCAGCCCCAGCATTTT.

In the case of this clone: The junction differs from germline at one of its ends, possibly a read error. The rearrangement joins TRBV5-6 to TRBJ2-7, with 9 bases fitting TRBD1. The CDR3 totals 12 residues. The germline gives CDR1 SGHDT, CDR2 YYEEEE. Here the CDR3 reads CASSAGTGNKDF. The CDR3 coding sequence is TGTGCCAGCAGCGCCGGGACAGGGAATAAGGACTTC.

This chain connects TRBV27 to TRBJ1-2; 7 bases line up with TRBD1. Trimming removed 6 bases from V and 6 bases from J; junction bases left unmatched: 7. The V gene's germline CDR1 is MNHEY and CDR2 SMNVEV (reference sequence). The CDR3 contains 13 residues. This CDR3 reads CASRKGAQNGYTF. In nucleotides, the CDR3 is TGTGCCAGCAGAAAGGGGGCGCAGAATGGCTACACCTTC.